This TCR beta chain was profiled in a study of spatial heterogeneity in lung cancer. Findings of the study overall: More often at tumor resection than at routine follow-up, ubiquitous expanded tumor TCRs were detected in the blood.

Time point described: blood at routine non-recurrence follow-up after resection. The authors sequenced whole RNA from tumor, nontumor lung or frozen PBMC without sorting. A distinct unique molecular identifier was carried by each TCR cDNA molecule. Each CDR3 protein is one row after TCRdb ran MiXCR on the 5' RACE reads. The sample consists of 30,000 to 35,000 distinct CDR3 sequences, about 10% of them appearing once. There are many counts of this clonotype. Its antigen is undetermined. Sample: PBMCs, taken at follow-up. The sequence came from a female donor with early-stage non-small cell lung cancer.

Written as DNA, the CDR3 is TGCAGCGCCAAGACAGGAGTAAACACTGAAGCTTTCTTT. Its protein is CSAKTGVNTEAFF. The chain uses TRBV29-1 and TRBJ1-1; possibly TRBD1 for D (6 bases). Looked up from germline, CDR1 is SQVTM and CDR2 is ANQGSEA. Trimming shortened V by 7 bases and J by 2 bases, and 14 bases separated the two germline ends. There are 13 residues in the CDR3.